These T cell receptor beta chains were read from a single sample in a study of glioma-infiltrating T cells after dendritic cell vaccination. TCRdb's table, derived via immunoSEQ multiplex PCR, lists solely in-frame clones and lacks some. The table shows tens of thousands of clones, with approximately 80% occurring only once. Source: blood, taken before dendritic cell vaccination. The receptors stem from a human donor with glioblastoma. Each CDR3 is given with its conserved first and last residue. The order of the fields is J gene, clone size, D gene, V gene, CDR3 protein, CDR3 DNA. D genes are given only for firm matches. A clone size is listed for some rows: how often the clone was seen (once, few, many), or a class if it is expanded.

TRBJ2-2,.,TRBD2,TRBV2,CASRTSASNTGELFF,TGTGCCAGCCGGACTAGCGCCTCGAACACCGGGGAGCTGTTTTTT
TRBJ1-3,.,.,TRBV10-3,CAISSGAPGNTIYF,TGTGCCATCAGCTCAGGGGCCCCTGGAAACACCATATATTTT
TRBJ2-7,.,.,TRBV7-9,CASSSARGFSSYEQYF,TGTGCCAGCAGCTCCGCGAGAGGGTTCTCCTCCTACGAGCAGTACTTC
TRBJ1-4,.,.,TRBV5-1,CASSLSGEKLFF,TGCGCCAGCAGCTTGTCGGGGGAAAAACTGTTTTTT
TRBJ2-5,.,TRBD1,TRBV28,CASSPIQGAGETQYF,TGTGCCAGCAGTCCGATACAGGGGGCCGGGGAGACCCAGTACTTC
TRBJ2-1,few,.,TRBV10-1,CASSAGLDNEQFF,TGCGCCAGCAGTGCCGGACTCGACAATGAGCAGTTCTTC
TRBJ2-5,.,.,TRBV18,CASSPLSRGSRGETQYF,TGTGCCAGCTCACCACTATCGCGAGGGTCCCGGGGGGAGACCCAGTACTTC
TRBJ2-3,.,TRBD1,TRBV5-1,CASTSQGAPDTQYF,TGCGCCAGCACTTCCCAGGGGGCCCCAGATACGCAGTATTTT
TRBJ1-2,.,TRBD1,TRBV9,CASSGVQGTGYTF,TGTGCCAGCAGCGGGGTACAGGGGACAGGCTACACCTTC
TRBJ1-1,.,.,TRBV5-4,CASSGKTEPLGEAFF,TGTGCCAGCAGCGGAAAGACAGAGCCTTTAGGAGAAGCTTTCTTT
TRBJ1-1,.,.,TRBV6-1,CASVPSPPGGLAFF,TGTGCCAGCGTACCGTCACCCCCCGGGGGGCTAGCTTTCTTT
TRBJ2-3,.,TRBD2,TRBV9,CASSVSGLAGVDTQYF,TGTGCCAGCAGCGTTTCCGGACTAGCGGGAGTGGATACGCAGTATTTT
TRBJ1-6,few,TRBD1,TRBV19,CATAPGTANSPLHF,TGTGCCACCGCGCCCGGGACAGCAAATTCACCCCTCCACTTT
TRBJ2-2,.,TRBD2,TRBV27,CASSFRGLAANTGELFF,TGTGCCAGCAGTTTCCGAGGACTAGCGGCGAACACCGGGGAGCTGTTTTTT
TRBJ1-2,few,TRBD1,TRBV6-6,CASSDWTGVIYGYTF,TGTGCCAGCAGTGACTGGACAGGGGTAATCTATGGCTACACCTTC
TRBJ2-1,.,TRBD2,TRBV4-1,CASSVGGSRYNEQFF,TGCGCCAGCAGCGTCGGGGGGAGCAGGTACAATGAGCAGTTCTTC
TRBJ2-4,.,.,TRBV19,CASSRSQVAKNIQYF,TGTGCCAGTAGTCGTTCTCAGGTAGCCAAAAACATTCAGTACTTC
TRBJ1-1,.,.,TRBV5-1,CASSLVIAVGTEAFF,TGCGCCAGCAGCTTGGTAATCGCGGTAGGCACTGAAGCTTTCTTT
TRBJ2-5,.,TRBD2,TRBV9,CASSVEGRTSGRGETQYF,TGTGCCAGCAGCGTAGAGGGAAGGACTAGCGGGAGAGGAGAGACCCAGTACTTC
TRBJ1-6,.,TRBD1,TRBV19,CASSSTGGNSPLHF,TGTGCCAGTAGTTCAACAGGGGGTAATTCACCCCTCCACTTT